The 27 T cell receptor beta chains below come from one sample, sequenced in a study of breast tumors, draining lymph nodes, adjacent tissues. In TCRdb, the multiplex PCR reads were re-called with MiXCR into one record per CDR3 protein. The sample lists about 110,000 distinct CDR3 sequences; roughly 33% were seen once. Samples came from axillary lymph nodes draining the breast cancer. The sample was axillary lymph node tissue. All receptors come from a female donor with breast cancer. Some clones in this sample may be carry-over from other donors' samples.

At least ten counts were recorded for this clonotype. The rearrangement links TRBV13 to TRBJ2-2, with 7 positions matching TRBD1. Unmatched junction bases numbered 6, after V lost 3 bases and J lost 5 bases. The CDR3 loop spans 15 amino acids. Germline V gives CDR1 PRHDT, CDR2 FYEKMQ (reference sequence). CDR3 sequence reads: CASSFTGVVTGELFF. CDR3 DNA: TGTGCCAGCAGCTTCACAGGGGTAGTTACCGGGGAGCTGTTTTTT.

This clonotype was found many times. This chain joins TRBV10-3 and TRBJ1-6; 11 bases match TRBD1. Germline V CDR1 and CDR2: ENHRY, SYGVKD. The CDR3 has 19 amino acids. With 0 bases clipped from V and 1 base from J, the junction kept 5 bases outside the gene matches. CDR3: CAISESGQGGKSYNSPLHF. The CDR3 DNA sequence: TGTGCCATCAGTGAGTCGGGACAGGGGGGAAAATCCTATAATTCACCCCTCCACTTT.

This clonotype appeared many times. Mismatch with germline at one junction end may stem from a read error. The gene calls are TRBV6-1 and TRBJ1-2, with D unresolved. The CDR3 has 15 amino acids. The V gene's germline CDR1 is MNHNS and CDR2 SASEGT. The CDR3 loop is CASSQAWQSLYGYTF. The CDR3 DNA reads TGTGCCAGCAGTCAAGCGTGGCAGTCCCTCTATGGCTACACCTTC.

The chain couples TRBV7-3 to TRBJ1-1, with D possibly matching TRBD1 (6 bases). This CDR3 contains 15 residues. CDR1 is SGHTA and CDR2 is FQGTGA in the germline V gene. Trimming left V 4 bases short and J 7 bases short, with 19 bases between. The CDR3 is CASSSRGGLGDEAFF. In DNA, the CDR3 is TGTGCCAGCAGCTCAAGGGGGGGGCTTGGCGATGAAGCTTTCTTT.

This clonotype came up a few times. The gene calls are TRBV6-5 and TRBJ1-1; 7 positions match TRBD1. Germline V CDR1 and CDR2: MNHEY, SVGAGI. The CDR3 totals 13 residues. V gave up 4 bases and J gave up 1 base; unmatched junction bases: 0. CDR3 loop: CASSSGGNTEAFF. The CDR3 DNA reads TGTGCCAGCAGTTCAGGGGGGAACACTGAAGCTTTCTTT.

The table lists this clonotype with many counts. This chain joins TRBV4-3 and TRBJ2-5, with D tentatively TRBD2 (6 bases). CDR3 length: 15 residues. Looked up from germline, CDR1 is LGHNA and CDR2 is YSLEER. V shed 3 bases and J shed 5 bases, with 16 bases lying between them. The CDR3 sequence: CASSQNPAGGETQYF. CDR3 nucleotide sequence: TGCGCCAGCAGCCAGAATCCCGCCGGGGGTGAGACCCAGTACTTC.

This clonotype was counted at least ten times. The CDR3 bases are TGTGCCAGCAGCAAATCGGGACTAGCGGGAGTCGGTGAGCAGTTCTTC. This codes for CASSKSGLAGVGEQFF. V and J are TRBV7-9 and TRBJ2-1; 14 nucleotides match TRBD2. J was trimmed by 9 bases and V by 5 bases; bases with no gene match: 9. The germline CDR1 and CDR2 sequences are SEHNR and FQNEAQ (reference sequence). The CDR3 has 16 residues. Complete variable domain (other parts from reference TRBV7-9 and TRBJ2-1): DTGVSQNPRHKITKRGQNVTFRCDPISEHNRLYWYRQTLGQGPEFLTYFQNEAQLEKSRLLSDRFSAERPKGSFSTLEIQRTEQGDSAMYLCASSKSGLAGVGEQFFGPGTRLTVL.

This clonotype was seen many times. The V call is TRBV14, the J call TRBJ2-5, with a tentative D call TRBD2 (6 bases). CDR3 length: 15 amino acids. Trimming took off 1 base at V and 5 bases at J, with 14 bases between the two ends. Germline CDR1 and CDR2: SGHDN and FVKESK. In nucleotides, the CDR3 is TGTGCCAGCAGCCAAGTGGGTACACGGGGGGAGACCCAGTACTTC. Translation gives CASSQVGTRGETQYF.

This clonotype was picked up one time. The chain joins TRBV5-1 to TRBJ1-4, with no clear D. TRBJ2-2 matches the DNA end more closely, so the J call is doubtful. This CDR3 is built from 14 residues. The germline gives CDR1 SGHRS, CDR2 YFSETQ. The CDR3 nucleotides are TGCGCCAGCAGCTTGGATAGGGCCGGCGGGGAGCTGTTTTTT. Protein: CASSLDRAGGELFF.

DNA for the CDR3: TGTGCCAGCACCCACCCCTCCCGCTTTGGGGGCGCAGATACGCAGTATTTT. Translation gives CASTHPSRFGGADTQYF. The J gene is TRBJ2-3, the V gene TRBV2; perhaps TRBD1 as D (6 bases). The V and J ends lost 7 bases and 4 bases respectively, with 24 bases between them. Germline V CDR1 and CDR2: SNHLY, FYNNEI. The length of the CDR3 is 17 residues.

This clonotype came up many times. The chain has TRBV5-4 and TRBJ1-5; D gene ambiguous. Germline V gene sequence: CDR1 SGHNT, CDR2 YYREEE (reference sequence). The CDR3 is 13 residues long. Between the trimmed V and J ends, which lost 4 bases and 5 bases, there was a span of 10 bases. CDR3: CASSGGGDQPQHF. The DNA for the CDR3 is TGTGCCAGCAGCGGCGGCGGCGATCAGCCCCAGCATTTT.

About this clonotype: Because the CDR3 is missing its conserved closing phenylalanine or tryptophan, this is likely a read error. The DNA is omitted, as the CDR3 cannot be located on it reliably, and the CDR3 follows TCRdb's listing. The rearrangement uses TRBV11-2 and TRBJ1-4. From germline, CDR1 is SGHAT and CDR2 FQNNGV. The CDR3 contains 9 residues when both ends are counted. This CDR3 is CASRVGVAG.

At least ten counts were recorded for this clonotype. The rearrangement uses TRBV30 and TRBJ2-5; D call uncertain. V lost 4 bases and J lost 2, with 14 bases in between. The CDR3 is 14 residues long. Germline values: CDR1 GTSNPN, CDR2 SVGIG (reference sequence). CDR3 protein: CAWIRAAFQETQYF. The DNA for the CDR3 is TGTGCCTGGATACGCGCGGCTTTTCAAGAGACCCAGTACTTC.

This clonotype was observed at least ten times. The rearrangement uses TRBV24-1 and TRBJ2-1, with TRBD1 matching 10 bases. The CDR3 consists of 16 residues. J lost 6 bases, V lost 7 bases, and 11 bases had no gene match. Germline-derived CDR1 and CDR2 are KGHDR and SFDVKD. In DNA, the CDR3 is TGTGCCACCAGCGCCTCTAGGGGACAGGGGCCCAATGAGCAGTTCTTC. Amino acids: CATSASRGQGPNEQFF.

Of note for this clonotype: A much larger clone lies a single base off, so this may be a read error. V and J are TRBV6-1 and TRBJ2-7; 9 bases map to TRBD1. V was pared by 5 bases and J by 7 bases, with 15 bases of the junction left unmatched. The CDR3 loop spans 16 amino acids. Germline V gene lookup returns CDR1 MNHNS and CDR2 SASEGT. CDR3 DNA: TGTGCCAGCAGTCAAAGGGGGGACAGGGCAGTTGGAGAGCAGTACTTC. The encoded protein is CASSQRGDRAVGEQYF.

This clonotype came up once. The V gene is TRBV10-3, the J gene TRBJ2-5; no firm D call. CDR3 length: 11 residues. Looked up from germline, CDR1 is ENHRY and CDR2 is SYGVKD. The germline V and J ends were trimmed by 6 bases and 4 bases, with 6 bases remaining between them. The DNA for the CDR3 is TGTGCCATCAGAGAAGGAGAGACCCAGTACTTC. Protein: CAIREGETQYF.

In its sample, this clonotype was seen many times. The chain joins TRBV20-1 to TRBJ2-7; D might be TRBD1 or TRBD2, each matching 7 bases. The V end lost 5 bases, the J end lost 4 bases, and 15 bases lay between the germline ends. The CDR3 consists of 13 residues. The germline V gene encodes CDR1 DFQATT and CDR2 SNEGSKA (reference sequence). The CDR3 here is CSAGRGTEYEQYF. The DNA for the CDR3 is TGCAGTGCTGGGCGGGGGACAGAATACGAGCAGTACTTC.

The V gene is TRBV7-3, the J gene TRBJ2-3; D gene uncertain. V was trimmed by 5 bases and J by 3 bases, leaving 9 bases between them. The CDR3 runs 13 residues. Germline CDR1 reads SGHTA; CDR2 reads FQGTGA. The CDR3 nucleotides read TGTGCCAGCAGCGACCTTCGTACAGATACGCAGTATTTT. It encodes CASSDLRTDTQYF.

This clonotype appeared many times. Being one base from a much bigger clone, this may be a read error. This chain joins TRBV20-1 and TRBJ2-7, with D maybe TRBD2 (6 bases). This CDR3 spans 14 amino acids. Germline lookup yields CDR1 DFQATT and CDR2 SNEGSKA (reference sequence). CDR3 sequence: CSASRSGPSSEQYF. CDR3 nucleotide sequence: TGCAGTGCTAGTCGGAGCGGGCCCTCCTCCGAGCAGTACTTC.

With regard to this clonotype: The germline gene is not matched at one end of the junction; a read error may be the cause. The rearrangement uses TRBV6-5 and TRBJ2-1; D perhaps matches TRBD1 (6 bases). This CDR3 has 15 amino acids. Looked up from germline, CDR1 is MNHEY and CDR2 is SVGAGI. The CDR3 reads CASSHCRGSHNEQFF. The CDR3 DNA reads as TGTGCCAGCAGTCACTGCAGGGGCTCCCACAATGAGCAGTTCTTC.

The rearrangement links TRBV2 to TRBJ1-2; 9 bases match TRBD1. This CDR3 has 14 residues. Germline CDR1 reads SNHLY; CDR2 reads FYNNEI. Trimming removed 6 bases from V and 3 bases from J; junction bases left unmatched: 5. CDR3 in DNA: TGTGCCAGCAGGGGGACAGGGACTCACTATGGCTACACCTTC. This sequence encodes CASRGTGTHYGYTF.

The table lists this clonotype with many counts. The CDR3 coding sequence is TGTGCCAGCAGCACGGACAGTAACTATGGCTACACCTTC. As protein: CASSTDSNYGYTF. The rearrangement links TRBV9 to TRBJ1-2; D is perhaps TRBD1 (6 bases). The CDR3 sequence is 13 residues long. With 4 bases removed from V and 1 base from J, the gap between germline ends came to 8 bases. Looked up from germline, CDR1 is SGDLS and CDR2 is YYNGEE.

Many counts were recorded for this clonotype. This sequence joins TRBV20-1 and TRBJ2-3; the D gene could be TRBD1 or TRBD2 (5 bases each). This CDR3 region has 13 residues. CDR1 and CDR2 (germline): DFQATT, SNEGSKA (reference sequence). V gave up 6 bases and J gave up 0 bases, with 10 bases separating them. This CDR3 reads CSAEGRSTDTQYF. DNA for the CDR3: TGCAGTGCCGAGGGACGAAGCACAGATACGCAGTATTTT.

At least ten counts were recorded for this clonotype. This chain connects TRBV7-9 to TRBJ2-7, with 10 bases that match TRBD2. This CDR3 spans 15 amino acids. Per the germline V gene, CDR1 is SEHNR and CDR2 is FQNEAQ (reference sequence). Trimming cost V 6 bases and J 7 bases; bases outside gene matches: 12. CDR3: CASSLPGLASQEQYF. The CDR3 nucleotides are TGTGCCAGCAGTTTACCGGGACTAGCGTCTCAGGAGCAGTACTTC. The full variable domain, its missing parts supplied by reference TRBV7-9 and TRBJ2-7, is DTGVSQNPRHKITKRGQNVTFRCDPISEHNRLYWYRQTLGQGPEFLTYFQNEAQLEKSRLLSDRFSAERPKGSFSTLEIQRTEQGDSAMYLCASSLPGLASQEQYFGPGTRLTVT.

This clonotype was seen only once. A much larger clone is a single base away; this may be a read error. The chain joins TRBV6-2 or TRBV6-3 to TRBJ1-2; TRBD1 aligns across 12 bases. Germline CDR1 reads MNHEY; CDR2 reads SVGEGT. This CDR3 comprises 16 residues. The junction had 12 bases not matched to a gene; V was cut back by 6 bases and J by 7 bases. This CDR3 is CASSLGQGARRAGYTF. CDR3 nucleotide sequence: TGTGCCAGCAGCCTGGGACAGGGGGCGCGAAGGGCTGGCTACACCTTC.

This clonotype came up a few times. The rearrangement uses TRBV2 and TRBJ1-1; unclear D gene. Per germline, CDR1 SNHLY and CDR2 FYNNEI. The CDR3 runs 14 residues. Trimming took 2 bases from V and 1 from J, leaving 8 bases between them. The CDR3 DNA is TGTGCCAGCAGTGAAAGGGCGGGGAACACTGAAGCTTTCTTT. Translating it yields CASSERAGNTEAFF. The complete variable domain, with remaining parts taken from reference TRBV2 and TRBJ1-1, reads EPEVTQTPSHQVTQMGQEVILRCVPISNHLYFYWYRQILGQKVEFLVSFYNNEISEKSEIFDDQFSVERPDGSNFTLKIRSTKLEDSAMYFCASSERAGNTEAFFGQGTRLTVV.

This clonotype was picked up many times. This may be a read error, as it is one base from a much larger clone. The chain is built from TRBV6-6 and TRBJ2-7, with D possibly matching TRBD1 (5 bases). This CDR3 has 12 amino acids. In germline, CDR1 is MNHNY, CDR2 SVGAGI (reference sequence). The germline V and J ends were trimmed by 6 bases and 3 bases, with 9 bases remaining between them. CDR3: CASRPDSYEQYF. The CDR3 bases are TGTGCCAGCAGACCAGACAGCTACGAGCAGTACTTC.